The entry below describes one T cell receptor beta chain. The data derive from a study of cytomegalovirus exposure and HLA in healthy donors. Across the study: Earlier work reported 100 million or so unique TCR beta sequences from about 200 million T cells.

V was trimmed by 0 bases and J by 7 bases, leaving 12 bases between them. This CDR3 has 15 residues. Germline CDR1 SGHAT, CDR2 FQNNGV. Vbeta (60) and Jbeta (13) primers were used in the PCR. Produced via immunoSEQ multiplex PCR; TCRdb's table is partial and in-frame only. The sample includes 95,000 to 110,000 clones. This receptor was obtained from a man aged 40-49 years in good health and CMV-seronegative. The sequencing sample was made of PBMCs. The chain carries TRBV11-2 and TRBJ2-2; perhaps TRBD1 as D (7 bases). CDR3 in amino acids: CASSLDQGGLGELFF. The CDR3 nucleotides are TGTGCCAGCAGCTTAGATCAGGGGGGTCTCGGGGAGCTGTTTTTT. Together with reference TRBV11-2 and TRBJ2-2, the CDR3 gives the full variable domain: EAGVAQSPRYKIIEKRQSVAFWCNPISGHATLYWYQQILGQGPKLLIQFQNNGVVDDSQLPKDRFSAERLKGVDSTLKIQPAKLEDSAVYLCASSLDQGGLGELFFGEGSRLTVL.